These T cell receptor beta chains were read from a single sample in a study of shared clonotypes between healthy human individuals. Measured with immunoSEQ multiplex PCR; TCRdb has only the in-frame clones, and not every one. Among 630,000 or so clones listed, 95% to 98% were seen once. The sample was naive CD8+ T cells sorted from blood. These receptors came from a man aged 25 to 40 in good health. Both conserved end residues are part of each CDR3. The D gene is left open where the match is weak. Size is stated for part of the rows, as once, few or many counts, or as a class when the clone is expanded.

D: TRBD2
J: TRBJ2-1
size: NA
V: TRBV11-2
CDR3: CASSSDGLAGGPYNEQFF
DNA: TGTGCCAGCAGCTCAGATGGACTAGCGGGAGGCCCCTACAATGAGCAGTTCTTC

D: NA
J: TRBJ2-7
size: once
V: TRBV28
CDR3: CASSLSLLEQYF
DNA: TGTGCCAGCAGTTTATCCTTGCTCGAGCAGTACTTC

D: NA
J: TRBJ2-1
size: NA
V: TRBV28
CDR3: CASSDQRGRYNPEQFF
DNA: TGTGCCAGCAGCGACCAACGGGGCCGTTACAATCCTGAGCAGTTCTTC

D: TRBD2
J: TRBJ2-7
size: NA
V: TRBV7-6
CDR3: CASSLGRGEIYEQYF
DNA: TGTGCCAGCAGCTTAGGCCGGGGGGAGATCTACGAGCAGTACTTC

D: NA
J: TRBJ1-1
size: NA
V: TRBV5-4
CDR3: CASSRTVNTEAFF
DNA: TGTGCCAGCAGTCGGACAGTGAACACTGAAGCTTTCTTT

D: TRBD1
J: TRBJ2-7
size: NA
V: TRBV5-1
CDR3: CASSPRRQGFEQYF
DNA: TGCGCCAGCAGCCCCCGGCGACAGGGGTTCGAGCAGTACTTC

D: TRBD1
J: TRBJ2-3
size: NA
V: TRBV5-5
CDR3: CASSLQGPRTDTQYF
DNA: TGTGCCAGCAGCTTACAGGGGCCTCGCACAGATACGCAGTATTTT

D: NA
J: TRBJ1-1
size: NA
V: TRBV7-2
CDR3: CASSSLTVNTEAFF
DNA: TGTGCCAGCAGCTCCCTGACAGTTAACACTGAAGCTTTCTTT

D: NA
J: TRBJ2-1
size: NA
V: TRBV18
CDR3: CASSPEVRGIGNEQFF
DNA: TGTGCCAGCTCACCTGAAGTCAGGGGCATAGGAAATGAGCAGTTCTTC

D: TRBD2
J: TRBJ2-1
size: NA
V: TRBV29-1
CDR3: CSVAGLAGDSYNEQFF
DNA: TGCAGCGTGGCCGGACTAGCGGGAGATTCTTACAATGAGCAGTTCTTC

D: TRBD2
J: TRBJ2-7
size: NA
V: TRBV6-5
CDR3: CASSFSPTSGTYEQYF
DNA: TGTGCCAGCAGTTTCTCACCTACTAGCGGAACCTACGAGCAGTACTTC

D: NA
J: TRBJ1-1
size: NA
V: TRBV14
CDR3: CASSQVSNTEAFF
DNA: TGTGCCAGCAGCCAAGTCAGCAACACTGAAGCTTTCTTT

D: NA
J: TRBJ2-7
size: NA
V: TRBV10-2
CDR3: CASSDQQGSSVYEQYF
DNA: TGCGCCAGCAGTGACCAGCAAGGGTCCTCCGTCTACGAGCAGTACTTC

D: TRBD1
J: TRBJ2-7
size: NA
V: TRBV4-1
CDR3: CASSQGTGAAEQYF
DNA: TGCGCCAGCAGCCAAGGGACAGGGGCCGCCGAGCAGTACTTC

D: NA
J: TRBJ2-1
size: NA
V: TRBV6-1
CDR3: CASSEEKVPYNEQFF
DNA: TGTGCCAGCAGTGAAGAAAAGGTCCCCTACAATGAGCAGTTCTTC

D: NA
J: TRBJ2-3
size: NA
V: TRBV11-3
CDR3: CASSLALTDTQYF
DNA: TGTGCCAGCAGCCTAGCCCTCACAGATACGCAGTATTTT

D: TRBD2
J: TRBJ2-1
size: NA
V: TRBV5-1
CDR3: CASSLFGTTNEQFF
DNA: TGCGCCAGCAGCTTGTTCGGGACTACCAATGAGCAGTTCTTC

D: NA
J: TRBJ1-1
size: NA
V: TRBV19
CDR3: CASTPDATGTGGPYTEAFF
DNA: TGTGCCAGTACCCCCGACGCGACCGGGACCGGAGGTCCGTACACTGAAGCTTTCTTT

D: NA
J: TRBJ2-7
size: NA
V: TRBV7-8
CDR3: CASRTRRGAFHEQYF
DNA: TGTGCCAGCAGAACGAGACGGGGGGCGTTCCACGAGCAGTACTTC

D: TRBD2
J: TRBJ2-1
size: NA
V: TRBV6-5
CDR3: CASRTSGRKGNEQFF
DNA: TGTGCCAGCAGGACTAGCGGGAGGAAGGGCAATGAGCAGTTCTTC

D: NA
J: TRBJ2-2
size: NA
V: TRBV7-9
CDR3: CASSFKWPETGELFF
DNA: TGTGCCAGCAGCTTTAAATGGCCGGAGACCGGGGAGCTGTTTTTT

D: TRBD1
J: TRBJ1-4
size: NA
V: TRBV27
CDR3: CASSSGTVYQRREKLFF
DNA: TGTGCCAGCAGTTCCGGGACAGTGTATCAAAGGAGGGAAAAACTGTTTTTT

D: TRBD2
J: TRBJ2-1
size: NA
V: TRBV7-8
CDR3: CASSLVGTIYNEQFF
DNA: TGTGCCAGCAGCTTAGTGGGGACTATCTACAATGAGCAGTTCTTC

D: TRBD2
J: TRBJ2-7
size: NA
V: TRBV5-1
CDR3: CASSWFSGSPYEQYF
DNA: TGCGCCAGCAGCTGGTTTAGCGGGAGCCCCTACGAGCAGTACTTC

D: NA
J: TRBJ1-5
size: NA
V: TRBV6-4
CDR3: CASSDWIGQPQHF
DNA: TGTGCCAGCAGTGACTGGATCGGTCAGCCCCAGCATTTT

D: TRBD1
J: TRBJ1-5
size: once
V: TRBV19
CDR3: CASSPGQPNQPQHF
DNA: TGTGCCAGTAGTCCGGGACAGCCTAATCAGCCCCAGCATTTT

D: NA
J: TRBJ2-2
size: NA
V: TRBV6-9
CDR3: CASSYSRVNAGELFF
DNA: TGTGCCAGCAGTTATTCCCGGGTGAACGCCGGGGAGCTGTTTTTT

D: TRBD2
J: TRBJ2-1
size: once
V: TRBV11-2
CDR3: CASSLEFGTRRNSYNEQFF
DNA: TGTGCCAGCAGCTTAGAGTTTGGGACTAGGCGAAACTCCTACAATGAGCAGTTCTTC

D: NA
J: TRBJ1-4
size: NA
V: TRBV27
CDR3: CASSSGGKLFF
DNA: TGTGCCAGCAGTTCGGGGGGAAAACTGTTTTTT

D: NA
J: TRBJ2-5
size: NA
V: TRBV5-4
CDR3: CASSSWGVVVSQETQYF
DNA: TGTGCCAGCAGCTCCTGGGGGGTAGTCGTGAGTCAAGAGACCCAGTACTTC

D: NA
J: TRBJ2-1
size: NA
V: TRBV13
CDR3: CASSLWVVGSNEQFF
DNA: TGTGCCAGCAGCTTATGGGTAGTAGGTTCCAATGAGCAGTTCTTC

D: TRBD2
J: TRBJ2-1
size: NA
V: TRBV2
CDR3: CACPRVTSGGSSYNEQFF
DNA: TGTGCTTGCCCTCGAGTCACTAGCGGAGGGAGCTCCTACAATGAGCAGTTCTTC

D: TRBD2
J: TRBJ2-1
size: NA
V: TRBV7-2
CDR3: CASSLPGAGPHGNEQFF
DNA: TGTGCCAGCAGCTTACCTGGAGCGGGACCCCACGGCAATGAGCAGTTCTTC

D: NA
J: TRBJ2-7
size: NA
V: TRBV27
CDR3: CASSFSTDYEQYF
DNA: TGTGCCAGCAGTTTTTCGACTGACTACGAGCAGTACTTC

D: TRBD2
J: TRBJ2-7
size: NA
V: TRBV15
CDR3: CATSMGLAGDEQYF
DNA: TGTGCCACCAGCATGGGACTAGCGGGAGACGAGCAGTACTTC

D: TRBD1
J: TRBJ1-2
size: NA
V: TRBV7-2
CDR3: CASSTSNRGQGGYTF
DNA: TGTGCCAGCAGCACTAGCAACAGGGGGCAGGGTGGCTACACCTTC

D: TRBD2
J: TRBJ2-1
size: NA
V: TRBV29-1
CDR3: CSVEDLPSGSDEQFF
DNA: TGCAGCGTTGAAGATCTTCCTAGCGGGAGCGATGAGCAGTTCTTC

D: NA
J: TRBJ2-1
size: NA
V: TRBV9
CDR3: CASSARLKGDEQFF
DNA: TGTGCCAGCAGCGCCCGTTTGAAGGGGGATGAGCAGTTCTTC

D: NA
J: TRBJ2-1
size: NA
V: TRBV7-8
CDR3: CASSFGGHNEQFF
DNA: TGTGCCAGCAGCTTCGGGGGACACAATGAGCAGTTCTTC

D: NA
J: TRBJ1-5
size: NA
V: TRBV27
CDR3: CASSFGRGSQPQHF
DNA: TGTGCCAGCAGTTTCGGTAGGGGTAGTCAGCCCCAGCATTTT

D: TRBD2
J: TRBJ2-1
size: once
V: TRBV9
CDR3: CASSASLAGGQNEQFF
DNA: TGTGCCAGCAGCGCAAGTCTAGCGGGAGGGCAAAATGAGCAGTTCTTC

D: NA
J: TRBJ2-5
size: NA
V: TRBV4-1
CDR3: CASSQDEGKETQYF
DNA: TGCGCCAGCAGCCAAGACGAGGGGAAAGAGACCCAGTACTTC

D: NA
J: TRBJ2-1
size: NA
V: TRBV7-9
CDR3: CASSVVTNEQFF
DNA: TGTGCCAGCAGCGTGGTTACCAATGAGCAGTTCTTC

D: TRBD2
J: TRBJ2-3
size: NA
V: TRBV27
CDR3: CASSPTSGTDTQYF
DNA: TGTGCCAGCAGTCCGACTAGCGGCACAGATACGCAGTATTTT

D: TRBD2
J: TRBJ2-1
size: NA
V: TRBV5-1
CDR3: CASSLAEAGVSIYNEQFF
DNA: TGCGCCAGCAGCTTGGCCGAGGCGGGAGTAAGTATTTACAATGAGCAGTTCTTC